The 25 T cell receptor beta chains below all came from one sample that was sequenced in a study of Graves' ophthalmopathy and Graves' hyperthyroidism. Amplifying from RNA transcripts, the study obtained TCR beta CDR3 regions. A first-round RT-PCR used HTBI primers, followed by a second-round multiplex PCR. TCRdb re-called the multiplex PCR reads through MiXCR, storing one row per CDR3 protein. The sample holds some 48,000 distinct CDR3 sequences, 50% seen once. The sequencing input was peripheral blood. These receptors all stem from an adult man with Graves' ophthalmopathy.

The sample holds many counts of this clonotype. J is TRBJ2-3 and V is TRBV9, with TRBD2 identical over 16 bases. Germline values: CDR1 SGDLS, CDR2 YYNGEE. With V trimmed by 3 bases and J by 3 bases, 7 bases remained unmatched. The CDR3 spans 18 residues. As DNA, the CDR3 is TGTGCCAGCAGCGCGGGACTAGCGGGAGGGTGGGGGACAGATACGCAGTATTTT. Residues: CASSAGLAGGWGTDTQYF.

The chain employs TRBV12-3 or TRBV12-4 and TRBJ1-4; the D gene is possibly TRBD1 (5 bases). The V and J ends lost 1 base and 7 bases respectively, with 10 bases between them. There are 14 residues in the CDR3. The CDR3 loop is CASSLGSGGEKLFF. The CDR3 region has the DNA TGTGCCAGCAGTTTAGGTAGCGGGGGTGAAAAACTGTTTTTT.

The chain recombines TRBV20-1 with TRBJ2-1; D not resolved. CDR1 is DFQATT and CDR2 is SNEGSKA in the germline V gene (reference sequence). The CDR3 length is 11 residues. The CDR3 reads CTVPSYNEQFF. As DNA, the CDR3 is TGCACTGTCCCGTCCTACAATGAGCAGTTCTTC.

This clonotype was detected ten times or more. The chain uses TRBV5-6 and TRBJ1-1; D gene unclear. The CDR3 consists of 14 residues. The ends were cut back, 1 base at V and 2 bases at J, with 9 bases in the middle. The germline V gene has CDR1 SGHDT and CDR2 YYEEEE. The CDR3 sequence is CASSLIGQNTEAFF. The CDR3 DNA reads as TGTGCCAGCAGCTTGATCGGGCAAAACACTGAAGCTTTCTTT.

This clonotype was recorded a few times. The gene calls are TRBV10-3 and TRBJ2-1; TRBD2 might be the D (6 bases). This CDR3 has 13 residues. V lost 6 bases and J lost 6, with 12 bases in between. Germline values: CDR1 ENHRY, CDR2 SYGVKD. DNA for the CDR3: TGTGCCATCAGCGGGAGTAAAGGCAATGAGCAGTTCTTC. As protein: CAISGSKGNEQFF.

V usage is TRBV20-1 and J usage is TRBJ1-5; D is unresolved. Trimming took 0 bases from V and 10 from J, leaving 10 bases between them. The CDR3 is 12 amino acids. Germline V gives CDR1 DFQATT, CDR2 SNEGSKA (reference sequence). CDR3 bases: TGCAGTGCTAGAGATTTCGGCGGCCCCCAGCATTTT. It translates to CSARDFGGPQHF.

This clonotype was detected a few times. This chain connects TRBV7-9 to TRBJ2-1; D is ambiguous. This CDR3 comprises 13 residues. Looked up from germline, CDR1 is SEHNR and CDR2 is FQNEAQ (reference sequence). V was clipped by 1 base and J by 8 bases, with 9 bases between them. The CDR3 region has the DNA TGTGCCAGCAGCTTAGTCTCAGAGGATGAGCAGTTCTTC. Translated, it gives CASSLVSEDEQFF.

The sample holds many counts of this clonotype. CDR3 DNA: TGTGCCAGCACCACAGACAGGCGGGGCACTGAAGCTTTCTTT. It translates to CASTTDRRGTEAFF. The chain combines TRBV6-5 with TRBJ1-1; the D gene is possibly TRBD1 (6 bases). This CDR3 has 14 amino acids. The germline V gene has CDR1 MNHEY and CDR2 SVGAGI. Trimming stripped 7 bases from V and 4 bases from J, with 16 bases between.

This chain uses TRBV29-1 with TRBJ1-1; weak D call: TRBD1 (6 bases). V lost 8 bases and J 4 bases, leaving 17 bases between the germline ends. Per the germline V gene, CDR1 is SQVTM and CDR2 is ANQGSEA. The CDR3 is 13 residues long. The CDR3 protein is CSTKGGAGTEAFF. DNA for the CDR3: TGCAGCACTAAAGGGGGTGCCGGCACTGAAGCTTTCTTT.

V gene TRBV7-3 combines with J gene TRBJ2-7, with D possibly matching TRBD2 (6 bases). The germline V gene encodes CDR1 SGHTA and CDR2 FQGTGA. V shed 0 bases and J shed 3 bases, with 9 bases lying between them. The CDR3 is 14 residues long. CDR3 nucleotide sequence: TGTGCCAGCAGCTTAACTAGCGGACACTACGAGCAGTACTTC. Its protein is CASSLTSGHYEQYF.

This clonotype came up many times. The chain links TRBV5-1 to TRBJ2-3, with D perhaps TRBD1 (5 bases). The CDR3 spans 13 residues. V was pared by 2 bases and J by 4 bases, with 8 bases between. Germline CDR1 SGHRS, CDR2 YFSETQ. CDR3 in amino acids: CASSFRAADTQYF. CDR3 DNA: TGCGCCAGCAGCTTCAGGGCCGCAGATACGCAGTATTTT.

This clonotype was picked up many times. The chain uses TRBV15 and TRBJ2-4, with 7 bases identical to TRBD1. The CDR3 runs to 13 residues. Trimming at V came to 9 bases and at J to 0 bases, leaving 2 bases not matched to a gene. Germline values: CDR1 LNHNV, CDR2 YYDKDF (reference sequence). CDR3 protein: CATGGVAKNIQYF. The CDR3, as DNA: TGTGCCACAGGGGGCGTAGCCAAAAACATTCAGTACTTC. Filled out from reference TRBV15 and TRBJ2-4, the complete variable domain reads DAMVIQNPRYQVTQFGKPVTLSCSQTLNHNVMYWYQQKSSQAPKLLFHYYDKDFNNEADTPDNFQSRRPNTSFCFLDIRSPGLGDTAMYLCATGGVAKNIQYFGAGTRLSVL.

This clonotype was counted a single time. The chain carries TRBV7-9 and TRBJ2-1, with D perhaps assigned TRBD1 or TRBD2 (6 bases each). The germline V gene has CDR1 SEHNR and CDR2 FQNEAQ (reference sequence). There are 15 residues in the CDR3. The V end was cut by 1 base, the J end by 5 bases, with 12 bases between. CDR3 DNA: TGTGCCAGCAGCTTAGGGAGGGGGTACGACAATGAGCAGTTCTTC. It codes for CASSLGRGYDNEQFF.

The rearrangement links TRBV2 to TRBJ2-1; 9 nucleotides agree with TRBD2. Trimming took 4 bases from V and 3 from J; bases not matched to a gene: 7. There are 16 residues in the CDR3. Per the germline V gene, CDR1 is SNHLY and CDR2 is FYNNEI. The CDR3 region is CASSAGRGGGYNEQFF. DNA for the CDR3: TGTGCCAGCAGTGCTGGGCGGGGGGGGGGCTACAATGAGCAGTTCTTC. Drawing the rest from reference TRBV2 and TRBJ2-1, the complete variable domain is EPEVTQTPSHQVTQMGQEVILRCVPISNHLYFYWYRQILGQKVEFLVSFYNNEISEKSEIFDDQFSVERPDGSNFTLKIRSTKLEDSAMYFCASSAGRGGGYNEQFFGPGTRLTVL.

This clonotype appeared many times. A much larger clone sits a single nucleotide away, making a read error possible. The chain recombines TRBV7-8 with TRBJ2-3; D gene uncertain. The germline CDR1 and CDR2 sequences are SGHVS and FQNEAQ. The length of the CDR3 is 12 residues. Written as DNA, the CDR3 is TGTGCCGGCAGCGTCCTCACAGATACGCAGTATTTT. This codes for CAGSVLTDTQYF.

The CDR3 DNA is TGTGCCAGCAGTGTATCCAGGACTACGTACAATGAGCAGTTCTTC. Translated: CASSVSRTTYNEQFF. V usage is TRBV6-4 and J usage is TRBJ2-1; a weak D match, TRBD2 (6 bases). Per the germline V gene, CDR1 is MRHNA and CDR2 is SNTAGT. V was cut by 4 bases and J by 4 bases, with 14 bases left in between. This CDR3 spans 15 amino acids.

This clonotype was recorded only once. This chain links TRBV19 with TRBJ1-2; D is undetermined. Germline V gene data show CDR1 as LNHDA and CDR2 as SQIVND (reference sequence). Trimming stripped 3 bases from V and 12 bases from J, with 14 bases between. The CDR3 contains 12 residues. CDR3 protein: CASSIRADGNTF. The CDR3 DNA sequence: TGTGCCAGTAGTATCCGGGCGGACGGAAACACCTTC.

This clonotype was seen at least ten times. This CDR3 is CASRSSQGVFEQYF. The CDR3 DNA reads TGTGCCAGCAGAAGCAGCCAGGGAGTGTTCGAGCAGTACTTC. This chain uses TRBV5-6 with TRBJ2-7; D tentatively fits TRBD1 or TRBD2 (5 bases each). V was clipped by 5 bases and J by 6 bases, with 18 bases between them. Germline V CDR1 and CDR2: SGHDT, YYEEEE. The CDR3 is made up of 14 amino acids.

This clonotype was observed at least ten times. The CDR3 coding sequence is TGTGCCAGCAGCCGTAAGGGTTCAGAGACCCAGTACTTC. It translates to CASSRKGSETQYF. V usage is TRBV7-8 and J usage is TRBJ2-5; D unresolved. V was shortened by 5 bases and J by 4 bases, with 11 bases between the two germline ends. The CDR3 sequence is 13 residues long. The germline gives CDR1 SGHVS, CDR2 FQNEAQ. The full variable domain, rest sourced from reference TRBV7-8 and TRBJ2-5, is GAGVSQSPRYKVAKRGQDVALRCDPISGHVSLFWYQQALGQGPEFLTYFQNEAQLDKSGLPSDRFFAERPEGSVSTLKIQRTQQEDSAVYLCASSRKGSETQYFGPGTRLLVL.

This chain connects TRBV5-6 to TRBJ1-1, with 8 positions matching TRBD1. J lost 11 bases, V lost 4 bases, and 4 bases had no gene match. The CDR3 extends over 11 amino acids. CDR1 is SGHDT, CDR2 YYEEEE, per germline. CDR3 in DNA: TGTGCCAGCAGCCCGGACAGGGAGGCTTTCTTT. It encodes CASSPDREAFF.

The V gene is TRBV2, the J gene TRBJ2-5; 7 positions agree with TRBD1. The CDR3 is 12 amino acids. The germline CDR1 and CDR2 sequences are SNHLY and FYNNEI. V was pared by 8 bases and J by 0 bases, with 0 bases of the junction left unmatched. The CDR3 protein is CASGTDQETQYF. The CDR3 DNA reads TGTGCCAGCGGGACAGACCAAGAGACCCAGTACTTC.

This clonotype was observed a few times. This chain joins TRBV7-9 and TRBJ2-3, with TRBD2 matching over 11 bases. With V trimmed by 7 bases and J by 0 bases, 3 bases remained unmatched. Germline-derived CDR1 and CDR2 are SEHNR and FQNEAQ (reference sequence). The CDR3 totals 15 residues. CDR3 nucleotides: TGTGCCAGCACCCTAGCGGGAGGTAGCACAGATACGCAGTATTTT. This encodes CASTLAGGSTDTQYF.

At least ten counts were recorded for this clonotype. The chain joins TRBV6-5 to TRBJ2-5; 9 bases match TRBD2. The CDR3 runs 15 residues. Germline V gene data show CDR1 as MNHEY and CDR2 as SVGAGI. V was pared by 7 bases and J by 5 bases, with 11 bases of the junction left unmatched. DNA for the CDR3: TGTGCCAGCACGATTGCGGGAGGGGGAAAGGAGACCCAGTACTTC. It codes for CASTIAGGGKETQYF.

This sequence joins TRBV19 and TRBJ1-6, with a possible D match to TRBD1 (5 bases). This CDR3 has 13 residues. Trimming took 7 bases from V and 9 from J, leaving 13 bases between them. The V gene's germline CDR1 is LNHDA and CDR2 SQIVND (reference sequence). The chain's CDR3 is CASNWGRGSPLHF. The DNA of the CDR3 is TGTGCCAGTAATTGGGGGAGAGGTTCACCCCTCCACTTT.

The chain joins TRBV7-9 to TRBJ2-7, with D possibly TRBD2 on 5 matching bases. CDR3 length equals 12 residues. Per the germline V gene, CDR1 is SEHNR and CDR2 is FQNEAQ (reference sequence). The V end was cut by 4 bases, the J end by 3 bases, with 7 bases between. In DNA, the CDR3 is TGTGCCAGCAGCTCAGACTACTACGAGCAGTACTTC. It specifies CASSSDYYEQYF.